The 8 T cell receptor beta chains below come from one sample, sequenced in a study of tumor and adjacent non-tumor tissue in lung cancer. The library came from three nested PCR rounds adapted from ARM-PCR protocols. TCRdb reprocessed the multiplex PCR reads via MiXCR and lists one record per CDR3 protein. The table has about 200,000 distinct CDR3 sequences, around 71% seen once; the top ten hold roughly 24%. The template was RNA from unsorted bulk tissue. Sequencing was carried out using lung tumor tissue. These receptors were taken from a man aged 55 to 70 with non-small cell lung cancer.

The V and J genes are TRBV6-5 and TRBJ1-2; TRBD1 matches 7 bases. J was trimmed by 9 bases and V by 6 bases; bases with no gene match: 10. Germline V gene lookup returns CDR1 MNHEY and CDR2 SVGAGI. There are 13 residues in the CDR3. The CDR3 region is CASRNSTGTRYTF. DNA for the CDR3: TGTGCCAGCAGAAACTCGACAGGGACCCGCTACACCTTC.

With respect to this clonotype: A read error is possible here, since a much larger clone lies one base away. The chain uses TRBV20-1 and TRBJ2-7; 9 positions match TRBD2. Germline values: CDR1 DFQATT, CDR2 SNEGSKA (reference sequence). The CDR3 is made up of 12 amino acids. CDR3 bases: TGCAGTGCCTCTAGCGGGGTGTACGATCAGTACTTC. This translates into CSASSGVYDQYF.

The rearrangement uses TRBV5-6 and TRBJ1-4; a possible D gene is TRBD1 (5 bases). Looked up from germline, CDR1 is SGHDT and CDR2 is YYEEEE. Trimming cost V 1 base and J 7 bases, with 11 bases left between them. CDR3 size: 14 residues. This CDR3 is CASSLKVGGEKLFF. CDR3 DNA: TGTGCCAGCAGCTTGAAGGTCGGGGGTGAAAAACTGTTTTTT.

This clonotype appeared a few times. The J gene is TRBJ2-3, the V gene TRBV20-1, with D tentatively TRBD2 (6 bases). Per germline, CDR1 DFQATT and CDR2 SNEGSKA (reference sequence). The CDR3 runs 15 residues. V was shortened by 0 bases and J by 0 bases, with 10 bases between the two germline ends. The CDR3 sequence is CSARDPGTSTDTQYF. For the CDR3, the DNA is TGCAGTGCTAGAGACCCGGGGACTAGCACAGATACGCAGTATTTT.

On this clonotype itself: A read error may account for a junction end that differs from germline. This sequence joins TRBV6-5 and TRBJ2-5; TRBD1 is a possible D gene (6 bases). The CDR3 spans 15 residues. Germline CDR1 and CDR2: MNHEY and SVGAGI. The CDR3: CACSFLGTCRETQYF. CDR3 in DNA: TGTGCCTGCAGTTTCCTTGGGACATGCAGGGAAACCCAGTACTTC.

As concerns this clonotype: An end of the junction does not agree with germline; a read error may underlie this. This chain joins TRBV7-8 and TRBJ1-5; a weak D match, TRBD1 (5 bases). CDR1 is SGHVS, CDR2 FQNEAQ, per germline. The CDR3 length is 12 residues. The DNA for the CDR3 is TGTGCCAGCAGCTTAGGGGACCAGCACCAGCATTTT. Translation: CASSLGDQHQHF.

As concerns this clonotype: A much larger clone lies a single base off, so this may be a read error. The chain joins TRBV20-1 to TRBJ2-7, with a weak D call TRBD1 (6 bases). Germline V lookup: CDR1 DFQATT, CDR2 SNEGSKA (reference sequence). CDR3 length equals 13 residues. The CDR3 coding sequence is TGCAATGCCCTCCGGGACAACTCCTACGAGCAGTACTTC. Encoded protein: CNALRDNSYEQYF.

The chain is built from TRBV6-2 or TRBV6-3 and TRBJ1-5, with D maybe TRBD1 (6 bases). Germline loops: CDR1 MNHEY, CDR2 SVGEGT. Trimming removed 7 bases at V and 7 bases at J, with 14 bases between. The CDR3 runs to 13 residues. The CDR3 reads CASTPGASQPQHF. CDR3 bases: TGTGCCAGCACACCGGGGGCGAGCCAGCCCCAGCATTTT.